This passage covers 20 T cell receptor beta chains from one sample sequenced in a study of T cells expressing NK-cell markers. Using the 5' RACE reads, TCRdb records one entry per CDR3 protein without DNA. Recorded for this sample: approximately 420,000 distinct CDR3 sequences. What was sequenced was blood T cells: a sorted CD56 or NKG2C T cell subset, CD4+ or CD8+ T cells, or bulk PBMC T cells (not recorded which). The receptors shown here come from a woman in her forties or fifties in good health.

V and J are TRBV14 and TRBJ2-3; there is no DNA to check the TCRdb D call of TRBD1. Germline CDR1 and CDR2: SGHDN and FVKESK. This CDR3 contains 15 residues. CDR3 region: CASSHGQGFTDTQYF. The whole variable domain, remainder taken from reference TRBV14 and TRBJ2-3, is EAGVTQFPSHSVIEKGQTVTLRCDPISGHDNLYWYRRVMGKEIKFLLHFVKESKQDESGMPNNRFLAERTGGTYSTLKVQPAELEDSGVYFCASSHGQGFTDTQYFGPGTRLTVL.

The J gene is TRBJ1-1, the V gene TRBV20-1; TCRdb names TRBD1, which stays unverified in the absence of DNA. The CDR3 runs to 13 residues. Germline assignment: CDR1 DFQATT and CDR2 SNEGSKA (reference sequence). The CDR3 loop reads CSVWGHLNTEAFF.

This chain uses TRBV10-3 with TRBJ2-1; the D call of TRBD2 rests on TCRdb alone, since no DNA is present to check it. This CDR3 is built from 13 residues. The germline V gene encodes CDR1 ENHRY and CDR2 SYGVKD. The CDR3 loop reads CAAGTSGSYEQFF.

The chain combines TRBV5-5 with TRBJ1-6; the TRBD1 assignment by TCRdb is unverifiable without DNA. Per the germline V gene, CDR1 is SGHKS and CDR2 is YYEKEE (reference sequence). The CDR3 consists of 15 residues. The CDR3 loop reads CASSLAGDRDSPLHF.

This chain connects TRBV6-5 to TRBJ2-5. This CDR3 is 13 amino acids long. Germline loops: CDR1 MNHEY, CDR2 SVGAGI. CDR3 sequence: CASSSDGSETQYF.

The V call is TRBV5-1, the J call TRBJ2-1; TCRdb calls TRBD2, which cannot be checked without DNA. Looked up from germline, CDR1 is SGHRS and CDR2 is YFSETQ. This CDR3 has 15 amino acids. The CDR3 is CASSSSVSSYNEQFF. Full variable domain (outside the CDR3, taken from reference TRBV5-1 and TRBJ2-1): KAGVTQTPRYLIKTRGQQVTLSCSPISGHRSVSWYQQTPGQGLQFLFEYFSETQRNKGNFPGRFSGRQFSNSRSEMNVSTLELGDSALYLCASSSSVSSYNEQFFGPGTRLTVL.

The chain couples TRBV12-3 or TRBV12-4 to TRBJ2-1; TCRdb proposes TRBD2, but this gene call is untestable without DNA. This CDR3 has 14 residues. CDR3 region: CASSLSGRAGEQFF.

The chain recombines TRBV11-3 with TRBJ1-1. In germline, CDR1 is SGHNT, CDR2 YENEEA. This CDR3 region has 18 residues. The CDR3 here is CASSLDVMVGGESTEAFF.

This chain joins TRBV5-5 and TRBJ2-3; TCRdb selects TRBD2, and the lack of DNA leaves this call unchecked. Germline CDR1 reads SGHKS; CDR2 reads YYEKEE (reference sequence). The CDR3 consists of 15 residues. CDR3 protein: CASSYSGRAQDTQYF.

V gene TRBV29-1 combines with J gene TRBJ1-2; the TCRdb call, TRBD1, lacks DNA for checking. Looked up from germline, CDR1 is SQVTM and CDR2 is ANQGSEA. The CDR3 runs to 13 residues. The CDR3 sequence is CSVTTGSIHGYTF.

The genes are TRBV7-2 and TRBJ2-2; TCRdb selects TRBD1, and the lack of DNA leaves this call unchecked. The germline CDR1 and CDR2 sequences are SGHTA and FQGNSA. The CDR3 consists of 13 residues. CDR3 sequence: CASSPGGGGELFF. The complete variable domain, with remaining parts taken from reference TRBV7-2 and TRBJ2-2, reads GAGVSQSPSNKVTEKGKDVELRCDPISGHTALYWYRQSLGQGLEFLIYFQGNSAPDKSGLPSDRFSAERTGGSVSTLTIQRTQQEDSAVYLCASSPGGGGELFFGEGSRLTVL.

The chain carries TRBV5-1 and TRBJ2-7; the D gene TCRdb calls, TRBD2, cannot be checked with no DNA. Germline V gives CDR1 SGHRS, CDR2 YFSETQ. The CDR3 is made up of 14 amino acids. CDR3 protein: CASSLGRGGYEQYF.

J is TRBJ2-1 and V is TRBV11-2; TCRdb outputs TRBD2, but without DNA this stays unchecked. Germline CDR1 is SGHAT and CDR2 is FQNNGV. The CDR3 loop spans 20 amino acids. The CDR3 here is CASSGTGTSGTPGEYNEQFF.

This chain uses TRBV13 with TRBJ2-2; TCRdb's D call of TRBD1 is untestable without DNA. Germline V gene lookup returns CDR1 PRHDT and CDR2 FYEKMQ (reference sequence). CDR3 length equals 17 residues. The CDR3 here is CASSPRQGRTNTGELFF.

This chain connects TRBV10-3 to TRBJ2-1. Germline assignment: CDR1 ENHRY and CDR2 SYGVKD. The CDR3 runs to 13 residues. The CDR3 sequence is CAISHIQDNEQFF.

This chain connects TRBV10-3 to TRBJ1-5; TCRdb designates TRBD1, a call that cannot be tested without DNA. Germline V gene data show CDR1 as ENHRY and CDR2 as SYGVKD. The CDR3 spans 12 residues. CDR3 region: CAIGQGRQPQHF.

The gene calls are TRBV11-2 and TRBJ2-5; TCRdb calls TRBD1, which cannot be checked without DNA. CDR1 and CDR2 from the germline V gene are SGHAT and FQNNGV. The CDR3 extends over 15 amino acids. The CDR3 loop is CASSPNWGDRETQYF.

This chain's CDR3 is CASSDPSTDTQYF. The V and J genes are TRBV2 and TRBJ2-3. The CDR3 covers 13 residues. CDR1 and CDR2 (germline): SNHLY, FYNNEI.

The gene calls are TRBV28 and TRBJ2-7; TCRdb names TRBD2, which stays unverified in the absence of DNA. The CDR3 has 15 residues. Germline loops: CDR1 MDHEN, CDR2 SYDVKM. CDR3 loop: CASKPPGLAGYEQYF.

The rearrangement links TRBV24-1 to TRBJ2-7; TCRdb selects TRBD1, and the lack of DNA leaves this call unchecked. Germline V gives CDR1 KGHDR, CDR2 SFDVKD. CDR3 length: 15 residues. The CDR3 is CATSDSGTGNYEQYF.